What follows are 22 T cell receptor beta chains derived from one specimen sequenced in a study of T cells in pancreatic ductal adenocarcinoma (dated by TCRdb to 2016 to 2017). Receptor amplification or capture employed the immunoSEQ multiplex PCR assay. In TCRdb, the immuneACCESS table is reduced to in-frame sequences with V and J assigned. These tables do not hold every clone; where another copy was compared, an unresolved V gene accounts for under half, and the others remain unexplained. This sample comprises over 15,000 clones, 88% of them detected only once. The top ten constitute 0.94% of the sample. Selected pancreatic ductal adenocarcinoma patients had undergone surgery without neoadjuvant therapy. The sequenced material came from PBMCs. These receptors were collected from a human donor with pancreatic ductal adenocarcinoma.

V is TRBV7-2 and J is TRBJ2-5; unclear D gene. The CDR3 contains 13 residues. Per the germline V gene, CDR1 is SGHTA and CDR2 is FQGNSA. The V and J ends lost 0 bases and 1 base respectively, with 3 bases between them. In nucleotides, the CDR3 is TGTGCCAGCAGCTTAGCCTTCCAAGAGACCCAGTACTTC. Protein: CASSLAFQETQYF.

This clone showed up just a few times. V gene TRBV6-1 combines with J gene TRBJ1-6; no clear D gene. V lost 1 base to trimming and J lost 8 bases, with 6 bases between them. Germline-derived CDR1 and CDR2 are MNHNS and SASEGT. This CDR3 has 13 amino acids. For the CDR3, the DNA is TGTGCCAGCAGTGAAGACGCGGATTCACCCCTCCACTTT. Amino acids: CASSEDADSPLHF.

The chain links TRBV2 to TRBJ2-7; D might be TRBD2 (6 bases). Germline CDR1 SNHLY, CDR2 FYNNEI. Trimming took off 7 bases at V and 6 bases at J, with 22 bases between the two ends. The CDR3 runs to 15 residues. The CDR3 sequence is CASNRRGDAQAEQYF. CDR3 DNA sequence: TGTGCCAGCAATAGGAGGGGCGACGCTCAGGCCGAGCAGTACTTC.

The chain is built from TRBV18 and TRBJ1-3, with 7 bases that match TRBD1. The CDR3 consists of 16 residues. The V gene's germline CDR1 is KGHSH and CDR2 LQKENI. J gave up 2 bases and V 2 bases, and 6 bases lay outside the gene matches. The CDR3 is CASSPGQVAAGNTIYF. The CDR3 nucleotides are TGTGCCAGCTCACCAGGACAGGTCGCGGCTGGAAACACCATATATTTT.

V gene TRBV5-4 combines with J gene TRBJ1-1, with 11 bases identical to TRBD1. In germline, CDR1 is SGHNT, CDR2 YYREEE (reference sequence). CDR3 size: 15 residues. The V and J ends lost 4 bases and 5 bases, in that order; junction bases with no gene match: 7. The CDR3 bases are TGTGCCAGCAGCCAGGGACAGGGGGGACTTACTGAAGCTTTCTTT. Residues: CASSQGQGGLTEAFF.

The sample holds a few counts of this clone. The V gene is TRBV27, the J gene TRBJ1-6, with a tentative D call TRBD1 (6 bases). The CDR3 sequence is 16 residues long. Germline loops: CDR1 MNHEY, CDR2 SMNVEV (reference sequence). The germline V and J ends were trimmed by 6 bases and 0 bases, with 12 bases remaining between them. The CDR3 bases are TGTGCCAGCAGGACGACAGGCTTCTCCTATAATTCACCCCTCCACTTT. This encodes CASRTTGFSYNSPLHF.

This chain uses TRBV2 with TRBJ1-5; D is ambiguous. There are 15 residues in the CDR3. Germline-derived CDR1 and CDR2 are SNHLY and FYNNEI. The ends were cut back, 6 bases at V and 0 bases at J, with 12 bases in the middle. The CDR3 DNA reads as TGTGCCAGCAGGCCAACCCCGAGTAGCAATCAGCCCCAGCATTTT. Residues: CASRPTPSSNQPQHF. Complete variable domain (other parts from reference TRBV2 and TRBJ1-5): EPEVTQTPSHQVTQMGQEVILRCVPISNHLYFYWYRQILGQKVEFLVSFYNNEISEKSEIFDDQFSVERPDGSNFTLKIRSTKLEDSAMYFCASRPTPSSNQPQHFGDGTRLSIL.

This clone appeared a single time. This chain connects TRBV7-2 to TRBJ2-7; the D is unclear. Trimming shortened V by 5 bases and J by 4 bases, and 12 bases separated the two germline ends. Looked up from germline, CDR1 is SGHTA and CDR2 is FQGNSA. The CDR3 is made up of 13 amino acids. In DNA form, the CDR3 reads TGTGCCAGCAGCATAGGACCGGGTTACGAGCAGTACTTC. Translation: CASSIGPGYEQYF.

This clone has just a few counts. The chain joins TRBV19 to TRBJ1-1; the D is unclear. The germline CDR1 and CDR2 sequences are LNHDA and SQIVND (reference sequence). The CDR3 length is 13 residues. The V and J ends lost 3 bases and 3 bases respectively, with 8 bases between them. Written as DNA, the CDR3 is TGTGCCAGTAGTATGACTATCTACACTGAAGCTTTCTTT. Amino acid sequence: CASSMTIYTEAFF.

The genes are TRBV6-5 and TRBJ2-5; TRBD2 agrees at 11 bases. Germline CDR1 reads MNHEY; CDR2 reads SVGAGI. J lost 5 bases, V lost 7 bases, and 9 bases had no gene match. This CDR3 has 15 amino acids. The CDR3 loop reads CASTRSGGAWETQYF. Written as DNA, the CDR3 is TGTGCCAGCACCCGTAGCGGGGGGGCATGGGAGACCCAGTACTTC.

The genes are TRBV9 and TRBJ1-1, with TRBD1 identical over 8 bases. Per the germline V gene, CDR1 is SGDLS and CDR2 is YYNGEE. V lost 3 bases, J lost 1 base, and 11 bases stayed unmatched. The CDR3 covers 17 residues. The CDR3 sequence: CASSATLGTGRNTEAFF. The CDR3 DNA follows: TGTGCCAGCAGCGCAACACTGGGGACAGGAAGGAACACTGAAGCTTTCTTT.

V is TRBV6-1 and J is TRBJ2-7, with TRBD1 identical over 9 bases. V lost 6 bases and J lost 0; bases outside the gene matches: 3. This CDR3 spans 14 amino acids. Germline CDR1 is MNHNS and CDR2 is SASEGT. CDR3 DNA sequence: TGTGCCAGCAGGGGACAGGGAAGCTCCTACGAGCAGTACTTC. This sequence encodes CASRGQGSSYEQYF.

V usage is TRBV28 and J usage is TRBJ1-3, with D uncertain. V lost 6 bases, J lost 5 bases, and 17 bases lay in between. The germline gives CDR1 MDHEN, CDR2 SYDVKM. The CDR3 spans 15 residues. The CDR3 spells CASSQADTSRNTIYF. The CDR3 DNA reads as TGTGCCAGCAGCCAGGCCGACACCTCGAGAAACACCATATATTTT.

V gene TRBV2 combines with J gene TRBJ2-1; 16 positions agree with TRBD2. The CDR3 length is 17 residues. Trimming cost V 5 bases and J 9 bases; bases outside gene matches: 10. From germline, CDR1 is SNHLY and CDR2 FYNNEI. This chain's CDR3 is CASSLFGTSGGAGEQFF. In nucleotides, the CDR3 is TGTGCCAGCAGTCTGTTCGGGACTAGCGGGGGGGCCGGTGAGCAGTTCTTC. The variable domain in full, with the rest retrieved from reference TRBV2 and TRBJ2-1, is EPEVTQTPSHQVTQMGQEVILRCVPISNHLYFYWYRQILGQKVEFLVSFYNNEISEKSEIFDDQFSVERPDGSNFTLKIRSTKLEDSAMYFCASSLFGTSGGAGEQFFGPGTRLTVL.

The chain is built from TRBV20-1 and TRBJ2-7; D is unclear. CDR3 length: 9 residues. CDR1 and CDR2 from the germline V gene are DFQATT and SNEGSKA (reference sequence). V was trimmed by 8 bases and J by 6 bases, leaving 8 bases between them. CDR3 protein: CSSGREQYF. CDR3 DNA: TGCAGTTCTGGCCGCGAGCAGTACTTC.

Written as DNA, the CDR3 is TGTGCCAGCAGCTGGACAGGGGAGGCCAAAAACATTCAGTACTTC. This codes for CASSWTGEAKNIQYF. The genes are TRBV5-6 and TRBJ2-4; 9 nucleotides agree with TRBD1. CDR1 and CDR2 (germline): SGHDT, YYEEEE. The CDR3 is made up of 15 amino acids. V lost 3 bases, J lost 1 base, and 2 bases stayed unmatched.

This clone was counted a few times. Here the CDR3 reads CASSPGVTDYGYTF. The CDR3 DNA follows: TGTGCCAGCAGCCCCGGGGTTACGGACTATGGCTACACCTTC. The chain is built from TRBV7-6 and TRBJ1-2, with D uncertain. The germline V and J ends were trimmed by 5 bases and 3 bases, with 13 bases remaining between them. CDR1 and CDR2 from the germline V gene are SGHVS and FNYEAQ. This CDR3 contains 14 residues.

The chain couples TRBV2 to TRBJ2-5, with D possibly TRBD1 on 7 matching bases. CDR3 length: 13 residues. Trimming took 5 bases from V and 4 from J, leaving 11 bases between them. The germline V gene encodes CDR1 SNHLY and CDR2 FYNNEI. The CDR3 sequence is CASSNRGGETQYF. CDR3 coding DNA: TGTGCCAGCAGTAACAGGGGAGGAGAGACCCAGTACTTC.

The chain uses TRBV2 and TRBJ1-1, with TRBD1 matching 11 bases. V lost 4 bases and J lost 1; bases outside the gene matches: 5. CDR3 length: 16 amino acids. Germline V gene lookup returns CDR1 SNHLY and CDR2 FYNNEI. CDR3 amino acids: CASSVDRGRGNTEAFF. As DNA, the CDR3 is TGTGCCAGCAGTGTGGACAGGGGGCGGGGGAACACTGAAGCTTTCTTT.

The chain uses TRBV10-1 and TRBJ1-4; 9 bases fit TRBD1. The CDR3 totals 13 residues. CDR1 WNHNN and CDR2 SYGVQD come from the germline V gene (reference sequence). The J segment lost 6 bases and the V segment lost 9 bases, leaving 5 bases of the junction unmatched. The CDR3 DNA sequence: TGCGCCAGGAGGACAGGGGCTTATGAAAAACTGTTTTTT. Translated, it gives CARRTGAYEKLFF.

The CDR3 nucleotides read TGTGCCAGCTCACCCTCAGGCTCTCCCGGTGGCACTGAAGCTTTCTTT. It is translated as CASSPSGSPGGTEAFF. The chain joins TRBV18 to TRBJ1-1; D remains unclear. The length of the CDR3 is 16 residues. Per the germline V gene, CDR1 is KGHSH and CDR2 is LQKENI. V lost 3 bases to trimming and J lost 4 bases, with 18 bases between them.

This rearrangement joins TRBV28 to TRBJ2-3; D perhaps matches TRBD2 (6 bases). The CDR3 is made up of 14 amino acids. CDR1 and CDR2 (germline): MDHEN, SYDVKM. The V end lost 3 bases, the J end lost 4 bases, and 11 bases lay between the germline ends. CDR3 nucleotide sequence: TGTGCCAGCAGTTTGTGGCGGGGCGCAGATACGCAGTATTTT. This sequence encodes CASSLWRGADTQYF.